The 8 T cell receptor beta chains given below trace back to one sample, sequenced in a study of blood T cell repertoires in COVID-19. Sequenced by immunoSEQ multiplex PCR; TCRdb stores in-frame clones only, minus some. The sample carries about 420,000 clones, about 90% recorded once. The sequenced sample consisted of peripheral blood. The receptor set was obtained from a man aged 18 to 29 with COVID-19, enrolled during active disease.

The sample holds one count of this clone. The CDR3 loop reads CASSPGNREGNTGELFF. CDR3 sequence (DNA): TGCGCCAGCAGCCCCGGAAACAGGGAGGGTAACACCGGGGAGCTGTTTTTT. This sequence joins TRBV5-1 and TRBJ2-2; tentatively, D is TRBD2 (7 bases). The V gene's germline CDR1 is SGHRS and CDR2 YFSETQ. Trimming stripped 4 bases from V and 2 bases from J, with 18 bases between. The CDR3 length is 17 residues.

This clone was recorded only once. The chain employs TRBV13 and TRBJ2-2, with 11 positions matching TRBD2. Germline V lookup: CDR1 PRHDT, CDR2 FYEKMQ (reference sequence). The CDR3 contains 19 residues. V shed 3 bases, J shed 3 bases, and the junction held 12 bases outside the gene matches. CDR3 in DNA: TGTGCCAGCAGCTTGCTAGCGGGAGGTCCTGGGGGAGACACCGGGGAGCTGTTTTTT. This gives the protein CASSLLAGGPGGDTGELFF.

The chain uses TRBV5-6 and TRBJ1-4; D might be TRBD1 (5 bases). This CDR3 is 14 amino acids long. Deletions cut 2 bases from V and 4 bases from J, with 9 bases between. Germline V gene sequence: CDR1 SGHDT, CDR2 YYEEEE. The CDR3 DNA reads TGTGCCAGCAGCTTATTAGGGGATAATGAAAAACTGTTTTTT. Encoded protein: CASSLLGDNEKLFF. The variable domain in full, completed from reference TRBV5-6 and TRBJ1-4, reads DAGVTQSPTHLIKTRGQQVTLRCSPKSGHDTVSWYQQALGQGPQFIFQYYEEEERQRGNFPDRFSGHQFPNYSSELNVNALLLGDSALYLCASSLLGDNEKLFFGSGTQLSVL.

V and J are TRBV6-5 and TRBJ1-5; D is uncertain. The CDR3 is made up of 13 amino acids. V was clipped by 6 bases and J by 1 base, with 7 bases between them. CDR1 MNHEY and CDR2 SVGAGI come from the germline V gene. The CDR3 DNA reads as TGTGCCAGCAGGCGTGTGAGCAATCAGCCCCAGCATTTT. This codes for CASRRVSNQPQHF.

The chain carries TRBV12-3 or TRBV12-4 and TRBJ1-1, with 11 bases identical to TRBD1. The CDR3 spans 12 residues. V lost 6 bases to trimming and J lost 12 bases; unmatched junction nucleotides: 6. The CDR3 is CASSRRDRGSFF. CDR3 sequence (DNA): TGTGCCAGCAGCCGACGGGACAGGGGGTCTTTCTTT.

The V gene is TRBV2, the J gene TRBJ1-5, with TRBD1 as a possible D gene (5 bases). Deletions cut 9 bases from V and 2 bases from J, with 11 bases between. The CDR3 contains 13 residues. The germline V gene encodes CDR1 SNHLY and CDR2 FYNNEI. The CDR3 nucleotides read TGTGCCAGTAAGGGGTTAGGCAATCAGCCCCAGCATTTT. Translating it yields CASKGLGNQPQHF.

J is TRBJ2-2 and V is TRBV7-9; TRBD2 is a possible D gene (6 bases). CDR1 is SEHNR, CDR2 FQNEAQ, per germline (reference sequence). Deletions cut 11 bases from V and 3 bases from J, with 13 bases between. CDR3 length equals 13 residues. The CDR3 DNA reads as TGTGCCGGTTGGGGACTTGACACCGGGGAGCTGTTTTTT. This sequence encodes CAGWGLDTGELFF.

The rearrangement uses TRBV7-9 and TRBJ1-1; the D is unclear. The CDR3 extends over 14 amino acids. Between the trimmed V and J ends, which lost 5 bases and 0 bases, there was a span of 10 bases. CDR1 SEHNR and CDR2 FQNEAQ come from the germline V gene (reference sequence). The CDR3 here is CASSPPSLNTEAFF. CDR3 nucleotide sequence: TGTGCCAGCAGCCCACCGAGCCTGAACACTGAAGCTTTCTTT.